These 30 T cell receptor beta chains were sequenced from one sample in a study of shared clonotypes between healthy human individuals. Generated by immunoSEQ multiplex PCR, the TCRdb table keeps only in-frame clones and is missing some. This repertoire shows some 2,100,000 clones, just over 90% found once; its top ten account for 1.5% to 2%. In the naive CD8 group, cells lacked CD45RO and were positively selected for CCR7, so terminally differentiated effector memory CD45RA+ cells were left out. Sequenced material: naive CD8+ T cells from PBMCs. The receptors come from a man aged 18-30 years in good health. Some clones in this sample may be carry-over from other donors' samples.

V usage is TRBV28 and J usage is TRBJ1-5, with D possibly being TRBD1 (6 bases). V lost 7 bases, J lost 6 bases, and 19 bases lay in between. Germline V gives CDR1 MDHEN, CDR2 SYDVKM. The CDR3 contains 15 residues. This chain's CDR3 is CASTSTGPLIQPQHF. DNA of the CDR3: TGTGCCAGCACATCGACAGGCCCCCTAATTCAGCCCCAGCATTTT. Full variable domain (rest looked up from reference TRBV28 and TRBJ1-5): DVKVTQSSRYLVKRTGEKVFLECVQDMDHENMFWYRQDPGLGLRLIYFSYDVKMKEKGDIPEGYSVSREKKERFSLILESASTNQTSMYLCASTSTGPLIQPQHFGDGTRLSIL.

The V gene is TRBV7-2, the J gene TRBJ2-7, with D possibly matching TRBD2 (6 bases). The V gene's germline CDR1 is SGHTA and CDR2 FQGNSA. The CDR3 sequence is 13 residues long. V dropped 5 bases and J dropped 9 bases, with 17 bases sitting between them. CDR3 sequence: CASSQRLVPGQYF. The CDR3 region has the DNA TGTGCCAGCAGCCAACGACTAGTTCCTGGGCAGTACTTC.

V usage is TRBV11-2 and J usage is TRBJ2-3, with D possibly being TRBD2 (6 bases). The CDR3 totals 13 residues. Trimming stripped 5 bases from V and 6 bases from J, with 12 bases between. Germline-derived CDR1 and CDR2 are SGHAT and FQNNGV. CDR3 DNA: TGTGCCAGCAGCCTGATCCGGGGGGATACGCAGTATTTT. This encodes CASSLIRGDTQYF.

On this clone itself: The sample carries other DNA sequences with the same CDR3. This chain joins TRBV7-9 and TRBJ2-7; the match to TRBD2 covers 11 bases. Germline V gene lookup returns CDR1 SEHNR and CDR2 FQNEAQ (reference sequence). The J segment lost 2 bases and the V segment lost 3 bases, leaving 3 bases of the junction unmatched. This CDR3 region has 15 residues. CDR3 in DNA: TGTGCCAGCAGCTTCCTAGCGGGAGGAACCTACGAGCAGTACTTC. This translates into CASSFLAGGTYEQYF.

V usage is TRBV11-2 and J usage is TRBJ2-7; no definite D call. The CDR3 contains 14 residues. With 0 bases removed from V and 1 base from J, the gap between germline ends came to 7 bases. Germline CDR1 SGHAT, CDR2 FQNNGV. The CDR3: CASSLDPRSYEQYF. CDR3 coding DNA: TGTGCCAGCAGCTTAGATCCCCGATCCTACGAGCAGTACTTC.

CDR3 sequence reads: CASSLSNSNQPQHF. The CDR3 nucleotides read TGTGCCAGCAGCTTGTCCAATAGCAATCAGCCCCAGCATTTT. The V and J genes are TRBV7-9 and TRBJ1-5; D gene uncertain. Per germline, CDR1 SEHNR and CDR2 FQNEAQ (reference sequence). V lost 3 bases, J lost 0 bases, and 6 bases lay in between. The CDR3 is 14 amino acids. Drawing the rest from reference TRBV7-9 and TRBJ1-5, the complete variable domain is DTGVSQNPRHKITKRGQNVTFRCDPISEHNRLYWYRQTLGQGPEFLTYFQNEAQLEKSRLLSDRFSAERPKGSFSTLEIQRTEQGDSAMYLCASSLSNSNQPQHFGDGTRLSIL.

The CDR3 region has the DNA TGTGCCAGCAGCTCCTCGAACCGGGATAGCTACGAGCAGTACTTC. Protein: CASSSSNRDSYEQYF. This chain connects TRBV7-9 to TRBJ2-7; the D gene is possibly TRBD2 (5 bases). The germline V gene has CDR1 SEHNR and CDR2 FQNEAQ (reference sequence). Trimming pared 4 bases from V and 3 bases from J, leaving 16 bases between. The CDR3 totals 15 residues.

As for this clone: Different DNA sequences within this sample yield the same CDR3. The CDR3 is CASSLSSYSYEQYF. The CDR3 DNA reads as TGTGCCAGCAGCCTAAGCAGTTATTCCTACGAGCAGTACTTC. This sequence joins TRBV27 and TRBJ2-7; D gene uncertain. Germline V CDR1 and CDR2: MNHEY, SMNVEV (reference sequence). V gave up 6 bases and J gave up 1 base, with 13 bases separating them. The CDR3 has 14 residues.

Worth noting for this clone: Other nucleotide sequences in the sample specify the same CDR3. The chain employs TRBV5-6 and TRBJ1-1; D is undetermined. CDR3 length: 13 residues. Germline values: CDR1 SGHDT, CDR2 YYEEEE. V was cut by 0 bases and J by 4 bases, with 7 bases left in between. The CDR3 coding sequence is TGTGCCAGCAGCTTGGGGGCCGGCACTGAAGCTTTCTTT. Translated: CASSLGAGTEAFF. Using reference TRBV5-6 and TRBJ1-1 for the parts outside the CDR3, the full variable domain is DAGVTQSPTHLIKTRGQQVTLRCSPKSGHDTVSWYQQALGQGPQFIFQYYEEEERQRGNFPDRFSGHQFPNYSSELNVNALLLGDSALYLCASSLGAGTEAFFGQGTRLTVV.

This rearrangement joins TRBV28 to TRBJ1-3; D not resolved. The CDR3 extends over 16 amino acids. V was pared by 1 base and J by 0 bases, with 10 bases between. Germline CDR1 and CDR2: MDHEN and SYDVKM. Here the CDR3 DNA reads TGTGCCAGCAGTTTATTGGTACAGAACTCTGGAAACACCATATATTTT. This codes for CASSLLVQNSGNTIYF.

The CDR3 bases are TGTGCCAGCAGTGAACCGACGATTAGCACAGATACGCAGTATTTT. Its protein product is CASSEPTISTDTQYF. The rearrangement links TRBV6-1 to TRBJ2-3; D gene uncertain. V was cut by 2 bases and J by 0 bases, with 9 bases left in between. The V gene's germline CDR1 is MNHNS and CDR2 SASEGT. The CDR3 sequence is 15 residues long.

The count of this clone is one. This sample also contains other DNA sequences that code for the same CDR3. J is TRBJ2-7 and V is TRBV5-1; TRBD1 matches at 7 bases. Losses at the gene ends were 4 bases for V and 6 bases for J; bases not matched to a gene: 4. Looked up from germline, CDR1 is SGHRS and CDR2 is YFSETQ. The CDR3 covers 12 residues. CDR3 amino acids: CASSPTGSEQYF. The DNA of the CDR3 is TGCGCCAGCAGCCCGACAGGGTCCGAGCAGTACTTC. The complete variable domain, with remaining parts taken from reference TRBV5-1 and TRBJ2-7, reads KAGVTQTPRYLIKTRGQQVTLSCSPISGHRSVSWYQQTPGQGLQFLFEYFSETQRNKGNFPGRFSGRQFSNSRSEMNVSTLELGDSALYLCASSPTGSEQYFGPGTRLTVT.

This clone has just one count. V is TRBV5-5 and J is TRBJ2-7; 8 bases are shared with TRBD2. J was trimmed by 4 bases and V by 2 bases; bases with no gene match: 5. This CDR3 is built from 14 residues. Per the germline V gene, CDR1 is SGHKS and CDR2 is YYEKEE (reference sequence). The CDR3 nucleotides read TGTGCCAGCAGCTTCCCCGCGGGGGGTTACGAGCAGTACTTC. Residues: CASSFPAGGYEQYF.

The chain has TRBV9 and TRBJ2-2; perhaps TRBD1 as D (5 bases). This CDR3 is built from 17 residues. Trimming took 0 bases from V and 4 from J, leaving 16 bases between them. Germline assignment: CDR1 SGDLS and CDR2 YYNGEE. The CDR3 region is CASSVGWAGSVTGELFF. DNA for the CDR3: TGTGCCAGCAGCGTAGGATGGGCAGGGTCTGTCACCGGGGAGCTGTTTTTT.

This chain uses TRBV6-1 with TRBJ2-7; 9 nucleotides match TRBD1. Trimming at V came to 5 bases and at J to 4 bases, leaving 6 bases not matched to a gene. This CDR3 contains 14 residues. Looked up from germline, CDR1 is MNHNS and CDR2 is SASEGT. CDR3 bases: TGTGCCAGCAGTCAGCCGGGACAGGGATACGAGCAGTACTTC. It is translated as CASSQPGQGYEQYF.

CDR3 bases: TGTGCCAGCAGCTTTTTTCAGACTAACTATGGCTACACCTTC. This gives the protein CASSFFQTNYGYTF. This rearrangement joins TRBV7-9 to TRBJ1-2; D is ambiguous. Germline V gene lookup returns CDR1 SEHNR and CDR2 FQNEAQ (reference sequence). The length of the CDR3 is 14 residues. V shed 3 bases and J shed 0 bases, with 8 bases lying between them.

V usage is TRBV25-1 and J usage is TRBJ1-1; D gene uncertain. The CDR3 extends over 12 amino acids. Germline CDR1 is MGHDK and CDR2 is SYGVNS. The ends were cut back, 3 bases at V and 4 bases at J, with 6 bases in the middle. CDR3 nucleotides: TGTGCCAGCAGTGATCCGGGCACTGAAGCTTTCTTT. It translates to CASSDPGTEAFF. Using reference TRBV25-1 and TRBJ1-1 for the parts outside the CDR3, the full variable domain is EADIYQTPRYLVIGTGKKITLECSQTMGHDKMYWYQQDPGMELHLIHYSYGVNSTEKGDLSSESTVSRIRTEHFPLTLESARPSHTSQYLCASSDPGTEAFFGQGTRLTVV.

V gene TRBV9 combines with J gene TRBJ2-7, with a tentative D call TRBD2 (6 bases). CDR1 is SGDLS and CDR2 is YYNGEE in the germline V gene. This CDR3 has 14 residues. Trimming stripped 4 bases from V and 5 bases from J, with 16 bases between. In nucleotides, the CDR3 is TGTGCCAGCAGCCTCGGGACTTTTCGAGACGAGCAGTACTTC. Protein sequence: CASSLGTFRDEQYF.

The chain combines TRBV10-3 with TRBJ2-7; 9 bases match TRBD1. This CDR3 has 14 amino acids. V gave up 6 bases and J gave up 4 bases; unmatched junction bases: 7. Germline CDR1 is ENHRY and CDR2 is SYGVKD. CDR3 loop: CAIRGPGQGYEQYF. The CDR3 DNA sequence: TGTGCCATCAGGGGTCCGGGACAGGGTTACGAGCAGTACTTC.

Details on this clone: Other DNA sequences in this specimen translate into the identical CDR3. Here the CDR3 reads CASSLGGGYEQYF. CDR3 in DNA: TGTGCCAGCAGTTTAGGGGGGGGCTACGAGCAGTACTTC. The genes are TRBV27 and TRBJ2-7; 7 bases line up with TRBD2. Losses at the gene ends were 2 bases for V and 3 bases for J; bases not matched to a gene: 1. This CDR3 comprises 13 residues. In germline, CDR1 is MNHEY, CDR2 SMNVEV (reference sequence).

This clone was detected only once. The chain combines TRBV15 with TRBJ2-2, with 7 bases lining up with TRBD1. Germline CDR1 LNHNV, CDR2 YYDKDF (reference sequence). V dropped 0 bases and J dropped 2; count of bases not matched to a gene: 6. The CDR3 runs to 17 residues. CDR3 loop: CATSRDWQGENTGELFF. As DNA, the CDR3 is TGTGCCACCAGCAGAGATTGGCAGGGGGAAAACACCGGGGAGCTGTTTTTT.

The chain recombines TRBV7-8 with TRBJ2-7, with 8 nucleotides matching TRBD2. Per the germline V gene, CDR1 is SGHVS and CDR2 is FQNEAQ. J was trimmed by 5 bases and V by 1 base; bases with no gene match: 10. CDR3 length: 16 amino acids. This chain's CDR3 is CASSLVLSGGLNEQYF. The DNA for the CDR3 is TGTGCCAGCAGCTTAGTTCTGTCGGGAGGGCTGAACGAGCAGTACTTC.

This chain joins TRBV27 and TRBJ2-7; D might be TRBD2 (6 bases). The CDR3 sequence is 14 residues long. V dropped 0 bases and J dropped 4 bases, with 10 bases sitting between them. Germline CDR1 is MNHEY and CDR2 is SMNVEV (reference sequence). In DNA form, the CDR3 reads TGTGCCAGCAGTTTATCGGTGAGCGGGTACGAGCAGTACTTC. Its translation: CASSLSVSGYEQYF.

J is TRBJ1-2 and V is TRBV27; no definite D call. The CDR3 covers 15 residues. From germline, CDR1 is MNHEY and CDR2 SMNVEV (reference sequence). V was cut by 6 bases and J by 0 bases, with 14 bases left in between. CDR3 region: CASSFMGNTNYGYTF. CDR3 sequence (DNA): TGTGCCAGCAGCTTTATGGGGAATACTAACTATGGCTACACCTTC.

This clone was detected only once. Other DNA sequences of this sample code for an identical CDR3. J is TRBJ2-7 and V is TRBV9, with no clear D. Germline CDR1 reads SGDLS; CDR2 reads YYNGEE. There are 13 residues in the CDR3. V lost 0 bases and J 0 bases, leaving 4 bases between the germline ends. The CDR3 DNA reads as TGTGCCAGCAGCGTAGACTCCTCCTACGAGCAGTACTTC. Translation gives CASSVDSSYEQYF.

The V and J genes are TRBV4-1 and TRBJ2-3, with TRBD2 matching 13 bases. CDR1 is MGHRA and CDR2 is YSYEKL in the germline V gene. The CDR3 spans 16 residues. V shed 7 bases, J shed 6 bases, and the junction held 10 bases outside the gene matches. The DNA of the CDR3 is TGCGCCAGCACCCCGACTAGCGGGAGGACGGCTGATACGCAGTATTTT. Translating it yields CASTPTSGRTADTQYF.

This chain links TRBV2 with TRBJ2-3, with D uncertain. The V end was cut by 4 bases, the J end by 3 bases, with 11 bases between. Germline loops: CDR1 SNHLY, CDR2 FYNNEI. The CDR3 covers 14 residues. CDR3 loop: CASSGVDATDTQYF. The CDR3 nucleotides are TGTGCCAGCAGTGGGGTCGATGCGACAGATACGCAGTATTTT.

The chain carries TRBV4-1 and TRBJ1-3, with D possibly being TRBD1 (6 bases). Germline V gene data show CDR1 as MGHRA and CDR2 as YSYEKL. The V end lost 4 bases, the J end lost 2 bases, and 18 bases lay between the germline ends. The CDR3 totals 17 residues. The CDR3 region is CASSPGGASTPGNTIYF. The CDR3 coding sequence is TGCGCCAGCAGCCCCGGGGGGGCCTCTACGCCTGGAAACACCATATATTTT.

The chain recombines TRBV27 with TRBJ2-5, with D maybe TRBD2 (6 bases). Germline V CDR1 and CDR2: MNHEY, SMNVEV (reference sequence). This CDR3 spans 15 amino acids. V lost 11 bases and J lost 1, with 20 bases in between. CDR3 nucleotides: TGTGCCGTAATAGACGGATTGGGGGGCCAAGAGACCCAGTACTTC. Translated, it gives CAVIDGLGGQETQYF.

As for this clone: Other DNA sequences in this specimen translate into the identical CDR3. The genes are TRBV4-1 and TRBJ2-7; no firm D call. Trimming pared 1 base from V and 2 bases from J, leaving 6 bases between. CDR3 length equals 13 residues. Per germline, CDR1 MGHRA and CDR2 YSYEKL. CDR3 nucleotides: TGCGCCAGCAGCCAAGGTGTAACCTACGAGCAGTACTTC. Translated: CASSQGVTYEQYF.